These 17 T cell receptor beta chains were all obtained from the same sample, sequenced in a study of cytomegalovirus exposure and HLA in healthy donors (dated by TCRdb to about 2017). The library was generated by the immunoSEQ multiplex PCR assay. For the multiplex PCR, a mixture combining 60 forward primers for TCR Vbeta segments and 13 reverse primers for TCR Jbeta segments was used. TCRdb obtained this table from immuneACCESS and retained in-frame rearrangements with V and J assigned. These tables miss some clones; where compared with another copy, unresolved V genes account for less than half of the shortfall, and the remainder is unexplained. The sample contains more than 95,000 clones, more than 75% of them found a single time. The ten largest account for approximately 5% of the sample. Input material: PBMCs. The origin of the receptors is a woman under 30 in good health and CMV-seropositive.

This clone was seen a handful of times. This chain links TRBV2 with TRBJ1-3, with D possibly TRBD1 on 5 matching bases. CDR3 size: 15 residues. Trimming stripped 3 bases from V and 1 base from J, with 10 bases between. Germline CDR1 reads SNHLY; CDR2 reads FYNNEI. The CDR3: CASSDRGGSGNTIYF. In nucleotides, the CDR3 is TGTGCCAGCAGTGATCGCGGGGGGTCTGGAAACACCATATATTTT.

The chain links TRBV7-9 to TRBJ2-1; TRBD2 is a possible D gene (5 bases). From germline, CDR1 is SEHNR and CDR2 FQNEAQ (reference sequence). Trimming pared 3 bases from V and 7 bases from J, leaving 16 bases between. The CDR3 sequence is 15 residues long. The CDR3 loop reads CASSLGSQRRNEQFF. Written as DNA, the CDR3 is TGTGCCAGCAGCTTGGGGTCCCAGAGGAGGAATGAGCAGTTCTTC. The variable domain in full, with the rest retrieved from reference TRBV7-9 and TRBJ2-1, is DTGVSQNPRHKITKRGQNVTFRCDPISEHNRLYWYRQTLGQGPEFLTYFQNEAQLEKSRLLSDRFSAERPKGSFSTLEIQRTEQGDSAMYLCASSLGSQRRNEQFFGPGTRLTVL.

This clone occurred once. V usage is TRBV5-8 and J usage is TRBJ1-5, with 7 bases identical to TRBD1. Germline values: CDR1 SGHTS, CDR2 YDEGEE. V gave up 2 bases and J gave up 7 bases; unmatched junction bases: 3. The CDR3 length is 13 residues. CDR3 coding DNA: TGTGCCAGCAGCTTAACAGGGGCGCAGCCCCAGCATTTT. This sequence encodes CASSLTGAQPQHF. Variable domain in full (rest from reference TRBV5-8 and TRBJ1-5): EAGVTQSPTHLIKTRGQQATLRCSPISGHTSVYWYQQALGLGLQFLLWYDEGEERNRGNFPPRFSGRQFPNYSSELNVNALELEDSALYLCASSLTGAQPQHFGDGTRLSIL.

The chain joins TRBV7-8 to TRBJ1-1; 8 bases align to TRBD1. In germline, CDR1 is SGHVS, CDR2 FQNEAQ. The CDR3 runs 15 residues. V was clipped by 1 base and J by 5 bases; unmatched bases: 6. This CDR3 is CASSLDRGKGTEAFF. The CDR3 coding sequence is TGTGCCAGCAGCTTAGACAGGGGGAAGGGGACTGAAGCTTTCTTT.

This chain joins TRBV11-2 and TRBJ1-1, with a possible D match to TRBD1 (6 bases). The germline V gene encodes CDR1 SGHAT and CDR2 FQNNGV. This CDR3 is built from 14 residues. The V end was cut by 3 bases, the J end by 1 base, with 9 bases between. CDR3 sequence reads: CASSLTTGNTEAFF. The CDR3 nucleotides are TGTGCCAGCAGCTTGACGACAGGGAACACTGAAGCTTTCTTT. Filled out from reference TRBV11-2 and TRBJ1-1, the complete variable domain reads EAGVAQSPRYKIIEKRQSVAFWCNPISGHATLYWYQQILGQGPKLLIQFQNNGVVDDSQLPKDRFSAERLKGVDSTLKIQPAKLEDSAVYLCASSLTTGNTEAFFGQGTRLTVV.

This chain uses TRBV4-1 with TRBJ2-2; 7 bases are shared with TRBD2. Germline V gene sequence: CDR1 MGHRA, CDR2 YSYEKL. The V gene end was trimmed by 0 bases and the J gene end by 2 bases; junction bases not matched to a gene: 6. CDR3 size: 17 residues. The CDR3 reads CASSQDLLAVNTGELFF. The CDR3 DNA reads TGCGCCAGCAGCCAAGATCTCCTAGCGGTAAACACCGGGGAGCTGTTTTTT.

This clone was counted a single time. DNA for the CDR3: TGTGCCAGTAGTGTCAACCAGGTCGGCGAGCAGTACTTC. Protein sequence: CASSVNQVGEQYF. This chain links TRBV19 with TRBJ2-7; no firm D call. With 5 bases removed from V and 6 bases from J, the gap between germline ends came to 14 bases. Germline CDR1 reads LNHDA; CDR2 reads SQIVND (reference sequence). The CDR3 sequence is 13 residues long. Based on the CDR3 plus reference TRBV19 and TRBJ2-7, the full variable domain is DGGITQSPKYLFRKEGQNVTLSCEQNLNHDAMYWYRQDPGQGLRLIYYSQIVNDFQKGDIAEGYSVSREKKESFPLTVTSAQKNPTAFYLCASSVNQVGEQYFGPGTRLTVT.

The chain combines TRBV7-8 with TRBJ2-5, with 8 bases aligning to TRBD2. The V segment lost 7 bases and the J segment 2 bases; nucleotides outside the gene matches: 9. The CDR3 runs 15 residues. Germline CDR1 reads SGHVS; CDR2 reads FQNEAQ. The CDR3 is CASNVERGKQETQYF. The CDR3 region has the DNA TGTGCCAGCAATGTCGAGCGGGGGAAACAAGAGACCCAGTACTTC.

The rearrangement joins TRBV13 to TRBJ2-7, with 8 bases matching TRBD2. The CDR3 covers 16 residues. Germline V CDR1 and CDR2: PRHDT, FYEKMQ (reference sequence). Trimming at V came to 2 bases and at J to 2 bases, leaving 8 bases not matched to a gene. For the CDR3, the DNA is TGTGCCAGCAGCTTAACCGGGCCAGCGGGGGCCTACGAGCAGTACTTC. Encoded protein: CASSLTGPAGAYEQYF. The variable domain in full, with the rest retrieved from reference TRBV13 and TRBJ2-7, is AAGVIQSPRHLIKEKRETATLKCYPIPRHDTVYWYQQGPGQDPQFLISFYEKMQSDKGSIPDRFSAQQFSDYHSELNMSSLELGDSALYFCASSLTGPAGAYEQYFGPGTRLTVT.

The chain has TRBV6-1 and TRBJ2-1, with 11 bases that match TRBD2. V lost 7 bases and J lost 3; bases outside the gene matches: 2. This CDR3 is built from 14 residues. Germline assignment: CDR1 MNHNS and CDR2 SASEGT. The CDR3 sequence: CASMGTSGYNEQFF. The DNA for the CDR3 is TGTGCCAGCATGGGGACTAGCGGCTACAATGAGCAGTTCTTC.

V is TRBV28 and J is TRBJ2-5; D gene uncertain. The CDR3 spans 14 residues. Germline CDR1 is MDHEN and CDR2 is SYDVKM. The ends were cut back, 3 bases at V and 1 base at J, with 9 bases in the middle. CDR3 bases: TGTGCCAGCAGTTTGGTGGGCCCCCAAGAGACCCAGTACTTC. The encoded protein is CASSLVGPQETQYF. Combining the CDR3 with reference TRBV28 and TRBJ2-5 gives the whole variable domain DVKVTQSSRYLVKRTGEKVFLECVQDMDHENMFWYRQDPGLGLRLIYFSYDVKMKEKGDIPEGYSVSREKKERFSLILESASTNQTSMYLCASSLVGPQETQYFGPGTRLLVL.

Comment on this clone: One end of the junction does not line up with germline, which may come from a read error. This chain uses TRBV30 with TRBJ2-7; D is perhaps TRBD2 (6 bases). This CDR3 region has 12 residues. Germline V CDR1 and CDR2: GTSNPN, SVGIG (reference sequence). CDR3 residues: CAWSATSYGQYF. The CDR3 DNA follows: TGTGCCTGGAGTGCAACTAGCTACGGGCAGTACTTC.

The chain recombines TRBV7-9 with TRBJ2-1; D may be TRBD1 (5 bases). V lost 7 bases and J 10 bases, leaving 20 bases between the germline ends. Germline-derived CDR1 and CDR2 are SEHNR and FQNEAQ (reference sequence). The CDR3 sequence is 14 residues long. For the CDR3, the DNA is TGTGCCAGCACCACATTAGGGGCTACCAGCGAGCAGTTCTTC. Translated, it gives CASTTLGATSEQFF. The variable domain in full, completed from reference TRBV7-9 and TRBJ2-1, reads DTGVSQNPRHKITKRGQNVTFRCDPISEHNRLYWYRQTLGQGPEFLTYFQNEAQLEKSRLLSDRFSAERPKGSFSTLEIQRTEQGDSAMYLCASTTLGATSEQFFGPGTRLTVL.

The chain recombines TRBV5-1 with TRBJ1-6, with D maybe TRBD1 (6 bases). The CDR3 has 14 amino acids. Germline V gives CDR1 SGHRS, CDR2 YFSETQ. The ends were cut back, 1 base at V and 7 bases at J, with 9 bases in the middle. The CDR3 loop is CASSLSQGNSPLHF. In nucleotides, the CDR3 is TGCGCCAGCAGCTTGAGTCAGGGGAATTCACCCCTCCACTTT.

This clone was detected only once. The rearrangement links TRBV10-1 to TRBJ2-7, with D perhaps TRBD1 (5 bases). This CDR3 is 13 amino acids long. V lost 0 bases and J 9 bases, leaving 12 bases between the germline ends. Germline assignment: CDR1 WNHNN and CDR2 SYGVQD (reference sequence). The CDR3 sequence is CASSESVQGTQYF. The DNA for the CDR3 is TGCGCCAGCAGTGAGTCGGTCCAGGGAACGCAGTACTTC.

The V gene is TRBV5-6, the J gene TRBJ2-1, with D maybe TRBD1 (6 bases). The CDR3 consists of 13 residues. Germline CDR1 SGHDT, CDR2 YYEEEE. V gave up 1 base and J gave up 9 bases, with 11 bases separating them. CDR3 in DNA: TGTGCCAGCAGCTTGCAGGGGTTTGGTGAGCAGTTCTTC. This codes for CASSLQGFGEQFF.

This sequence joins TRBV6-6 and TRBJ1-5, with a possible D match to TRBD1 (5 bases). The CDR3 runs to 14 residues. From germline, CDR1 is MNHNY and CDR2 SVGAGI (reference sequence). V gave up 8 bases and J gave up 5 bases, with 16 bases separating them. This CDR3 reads CASRGQGGDQPQHF. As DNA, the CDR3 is TGTGCCAGCCGAGGACAAGGTGGGGATCAGCCCCAGCATTTT.